These 31 T cell receptor beta chains share one sample of origin, sequenced in a study of T cells in women clearing cervical HPV infection. Here immunoSEQ multiplex PCR was the method, and the copy in TCRdb shows in-frame clones only, minus some. The specimen's table records tens of thousands of clones. Sequencing input: blood buffy coat. Every receptor here comes from a woman aged 18 to 69 with a cervical HPV16 infection that either progressed to CIN3+ or cleared (not recorded which).

Remarks on this clone: The read gets to within 3 residues of the CDR3 end, and the germline J gene fills in the rest. The chain has TRBV13 and TRBJ2-1, with TRBD1 matching 8 bases. V was pared by 4 bases and J by 6 bases, with 2 bases of the junction left unmatched. The V gene's germline CDR1 is PRHDT and CDR2 FYEKMQ (reference sequence). This CDR3 has 13 residues. CDR3 bases read: TGTGCCAGCAGCTGGGACAGGCCCAATGAG. Translation gives CASSWDRPNE. The entire CDR3 protein reads CASSWDRPNEQFF.

The covered CDR3 bases are TGTGCCAGTAGTACCCTCCGACTAGCGGGAAGCAATGAG. It is translated as CASSTLRLAGSNE. The full CDR3 sequence reads CASSTLRLAGSNEQFF. This chain joins TRBV19 and TRBJ2-1; 11 bases match TRBD2. The sequenced fragment ends 3 residues before the CDR3 boundary, so the rest is inferred from the germline J gene. V dropped 4 bases and J dropped 6; count of bases not matched to a gene: 8. There are 16 residues in the CDR3. The germline gives CDR1 LNHDA, CDR2 SQIVND (reference sequence).

Concerning this clone itself: The CDR3 end is not reached by the read, which stops 3 residues before it; the germline J gene fills it in. The chain recombines TRBV19 with TRBJ2-3; TRBD1 aligns across 10 bases. The CDR3 extends over 14 amino acids. The germline gives CDR1 LNHDA, CDR2 SQIVND (reference sequence). The V gene end was trimmed by 8 bases and the J gene end by 7 bases; junction bases not matched to a gene: 9. The CDR3: CASSGTGVRNTQYF. Partial CDR3 DNA: TGTGCCAGTTCGGGGACAGGGGTACGGAATACG. The complete variable domain, with remaining parts taken from reference TRBV19 and TRBJ2-3, reads DGGITQSPKYLFRKEGQNVTLSCEQNLNHDAMYWYRQDPGQGLRLIYYSQIVNDFQKGDIAEGYSVSREKKESFPLTVTSAQKNPTAFYLCASSGTGVRNTQYFGPGTRLTVL.

With respect to this clone: The observed sequence ends 3 residues before the CDR3 terminus, with the missing tail filled in from the germline J gene. The J gene is TRBJ2-1, the V gene TRBV10-3; 8 bases line up with TRBD2. Looked up from germline, CDR1 is ENHRY and CDR2 is SYGVKD. Trimming cost V 1 base and J 8 bases; bases outside gene matches: 10. The CDR3 is made up of 16 amino acids. The CDR3 bases that were read are TGTGCCATCAGTGAGTGGGTGCTGGGCGGGAGGCATGAG. Residues: CAISEWVLGGRHE. The whole CDR3 reads CAISEWVLGGRHEQFF.

Regarding this clone: The read halts 3 residues ahead of the CDR3 end, with the missing end drawn from the germline J gene. The chain links TRBV20-1 to TRBJ2-2, with 8 positions matching TRBD1. The germline CDR1 and CDR2 sequences are DFQATT and SNEGSKA (reference sequence). V shed 5 bases, J shed 6 bases, and the junction held 14 bases outside the gene matches. The CDR3 length is 16 residues. CDR3 DNA, as far as it was read: TGCAGTGCTGCCCCATTCTGGGCAGGGGGCGCCGGGGAG. Translated: CSAAPFWAGGAGE. The full CDR3 sequence reads CSAAPFWAGGAGELFF.

A word on this clone: The CDR3 is cut off 3 residues early in the read; its end comes from the germline J gene. This chain links TRBV28 with TRBJ2-7, with 9 bases aligning to TRBD1. The CDR3 covers 15 residues. The J segment lost 5 bases and the V segment lost 6 bases, leaving 11 bases of the junction unmatched. CDR1 and CDR2 from the germline V gene are MDHEN and SYDVKM. CDR3 amino acids: CASSPPDRGRNEQYF. CDR3 DNA (partial): TGTGCCAGCAGCCCGCCTGACAGGGGGAGGAACGAG.

Details on this clone: The sequenced fragment ends 3 residues before the CDR3 boundary, so the rest is inferred from the germline J gene. This rearrangement joins TRBV5-4 to TRBJ2-5; D perhaps matches TRBD1 (6 bases). With 5 bases removed from V and 5 bases from J, the gap between germline ends came to 16 bases. Looked up from germline, CDR1 is SGHNT and CDR2 is YYREEE (reference sequence). The CDR3 is 14 amino acids. The sequenced part of the CDR3 DNA is TGTGCCAGCAGAGGGGGAATTAGTATGGAGACC. Its protein product is CASRGGISMET. The CDR3 in its entirety is CASRGGISMETQYF.

Of note for this clone: The CDR3 end is not reached by the read, which stops 3 residues before it; the germline J gene fills it in. The gene calls are TRBV7-6 and TRBJ2-5; 8 nucleotides line up with TRBD1. The ends lost 5 bases at V and 1 base at J; junction bases unmatched: 3. The CDR3 covers 14 residues. Germline V gives CDR1 SGHVS, CDR2 FNYEAQ. The CDR3 spells CASSQGQGQETQYF. CDR3 DNA (partial): TGTGCCAGCAGCCAAGGACAGGGCCAAGAGACC. The full variable domain, in which reference TRBV7-6 and TRBJ2-5 provide the parts outside the CDR3, is GAGVSQSPRYKVTKRGQDVALRCDPISGHVSLYWYRQALGQGPEFLTYFNYEAQQDKSGLPNDRFSAERPEGSISTLTIQRTEQRDSAMYRCASSQGQGQETQYFGPGTRLLVL.

The CDR3 reads CASSLQTGVQPQYF. The CDR3 bases that were read are TGTGCCAGTAGCCTGCAAACAGGGGTTCAGCCG. The chain couples TRBV19 to TRBJ2-3; TRBD1 aligns across 7 bases. The CDR3 end is not reached by the read, which stops 3 residues before it; the germline J gene fills it in. This CDR3 comprises 14 residues. The germline gives CDR1 LNHDA, CDR2 SQIVND (reference sequence).

Notes on this clone: The read finishes 3 residues shy of the CDR3 end, and the germline J gene is used to complete it. The chain is built from TRBV19 and TRBJ2-1; 12 bases fit TRBD2. The CDR3 consists of 15 residues. CDR1 and CDR2 (germline): LNHDA, SQIVND (reference sequence). The V segment lost 6 bases and the J segment 7 bases; nucleotides outside the gene matches: 7. The CDR3 spells CASRPLAGGRNEQFF. The CDR3 bases that were read are TGTGCCAGTAGGCCACTAGCGGGAGGCAGAAATGAG.

With respect to this clone: The read halts 3 residues ahead of the CDR3 end, with the missing end drawn from the germline J gene. The genes are TRBV10-2 and TRBJ1-1; D is unclear. CDR1 WSHSY and CDR2 SAAADI come from the germline V gene. Trimming removed 6 bases from V and 4 bases from J, with 9 bases in between. The CDR3 runs to 12 residues. This chain's CDR3 is CASSEISTEAFF. The covered CDR3 bases are TGCGCCAGCAGCGAAATCAGCACTGAA.

Concerning this clone itself: Read sequence stops 3 residues before the CDR3 end, and the germline J gene provides the missing end. The gene calls are TRBV2 and TRBJ1-1; D not resolved. Per germline, CDR1 SNHLY and CDR2 FYNNEI. Trimming removed 2 bases from V and 7 bases from J, with 11 bases in between. The CDR3 totals 13 residues. The CDR3 sequence is CASSERYESEAFF. Incomplete CDR3 DNA: TGTGCCAGCAGTGAACGGTATGAAAGTGAA.

Concerning this clone itself: A read error may account for a junction end that differs from germline. Sequencing ends 3 residues short of the CDR3 end; the germline J gene provides the rest. The sample has other DNA sequences that encode this CDR3 too. The chain is built from TRBV18 and TRBJ1-3; 7 nucleotides line up with TRBD1. The V gene's germline CDR1 is KGHSH and CDR2 LQKENI. The CDR3 has 17 amino acids. The CDR3 here is CASSPTQGSVSGNTIYF. The sequenced CDR3 bases are TGTGCCAGCTCACCAACACAGGGGTCGGTTTCTGGAAACACA.

Note on this clone: The CDR3 is cut off 3 residues early in the read; its end comes from the germline J gene. The chain is built from TRBV7-2 and TRBJ2-7, with unresolved D. V gave up 3 bases and J gave up 2 bases, with 11 bases separating them. Germline CDR1 reads SGHTA; CDR2 reads FQGNSA. This CDR3 has 14 amino acids. The CDR3 bases that were read are TGTGCCAGCAGCTTGACTTCTCCCCCCTACGAG. Protein sequence: CASSLTSPPYE. The complete CDR3 protein is CASSLTSPPYEQYF.

As to this clone: The CDR3 end falls 3 residues outside the read, so it is completed with the germline J gene. This chain connects TRBV29-1 to TRBJ2-3, with TRBD2 matching 7 bases. The J segment lost 2 bases and the V segment lost 4 bases, leaving 6 bases of the junction unmatched. Germline-derived CDR1 and CDR2 are SQVTM and ANQGSEA. CDR3 length: 14 amino acids. This CDR3 reads CSVAGLPITDTQYF. Incomplete CDR3 DNA: TGCAGCGTTGCGGGACTACCTATCACAGATACG.

Notes on this clone: Read sequence stops 3 residues before the CDR3 end, and the germline J gene provides the missing end. The chain joins TRBV29-1 to TRBJ1-1; D might be TRBD1 (5 bases). The CDR3 contains 12 residues. Germline CDR1 reads SQVTM; CDR2 reads ANQGSEA. Trimming shortened V by 3 bases and J by 3 bases, and 8 bases separated the two germline ends. This chain's CDR3 is CSVEGGDTEAFF. The DNA read from the CDR3 is TGCAGCGTTGAGGGGGGAGACACTGAA.

Regarding this clone: The DNA ends 3 residues before the CDR3 does, and the rest of the CDR3 is filled in from the germline J gene. The rearrangement uses TRBV2 and TRBJ2-1; unclear D gene. Germline loops: CDR1 SNHLY, CDR2 FYNNEI. The CDR3 runs 11 residues. The V end lost 4 bases, the J end lost 8 bases, and 6 bases lay between the germline ends. CDR3 bases read: TGTGCCAGCAGTGCATTTGATGAG. It translates to CASSAFDE. The complete CDR3 reads CASSAFDEQFF.

With regard to this clone: From the germline J gene comes the end of the CDR3, since the read stops 3 residues before it. This chain joins TRBV7-8 and TRBJ1-5; D may be TRBD1 (5 bases). V was pared by 5 bases and J by 6 bases, with 11 bases between. The germline V gene has CDR1 SGHVS and CDR2 FQNEAQ. The CDR3 is 13 amino acids. CDR3 loop: CASSRRGSQPQHF. Partial CDR3 DNA: TGTGCCAGCAGCCGACGGGGGAGTCAGCCC.

For this clone: The read stops 3 residues short of the end of the CDR3; the missing end is completed from the germline J gene. The chain joins TRBV11-3 to TRBJ2-7, with 9 positions matching TRBD2. Per the germline V gene, CDR1 is SGHNT and CDR2 is YENEEA. The trim removed 5 bases at V and 6 bases at J, leaving 8 bases unmatched. This CDR3 region has 14 residues. CDR3 sequence: CASSPSAGGREQYF. CDR3 DNA (partial): TGTGCCAGCAGCCCCTCAGCGGGAGGACGCGAG. The whole variable domain, remainder taken from reference TRBV11-3 and TRBJ2-7, is EAGVVQSPRYKIIEKKQPVAFWCNPISGHNTLYWYLQNLGQGPELLIRYENEEAVDDSQLPKDRFSAERLKGVDSTLKIQPAELGDSAVYLCASSPSAGGREQYFGPGTRLTVT.

Concerning this clone: The read falls 3 residues short of the CDR3 end, and the missing part is taken from the germline J gene. This sequence joins TRBV24-1 and TRBJ2-5; TRBD2 matches at 8 bases. Trimming removed 3 bases from V and 1 base from J; junction bases left unmatched: 6. The CDR3 totals 16 residues. Per germline, CDR1 KGHDR and CDR2 SFDVKD. The CDR3 sequence is CATSDLGSGTQETQYF. Incomplete CDR3 DNA: TGTGCCACCAGTGATCTGGGTAGCGGGACCCAAGAGACC.

Note on this clone: The read falls 3 residues short of the CDR3 end, and the missing part is taken from the germline J gene. This chain joins TRBV7-3 and TRBJ1-4, with D unresolved. The germline V gene encodes CDR1 SGHTA and CDR2 FQGTGA. The V gene lost 5 bases and the J gene lost 10 bases, with 14 bases spanning the gap. CDR3 length: 13 residues. Incomplete CDR3 DNA: TGTGCCAGCAGCATCCGGCGGGCGCGAAAA. Translation: CASSIRRARK. The CDR3 in its entirety is CASSIRRARKLFF.

Points on this clone: The observed sequence ends 3 residues before the CDR3 terminus, with the missing tail filled in from the germline J gene. The chain has TRBV11-2 and TRBJ2-2; 10 bases fit TRBD1. Germline CDR1 and CDR2: SGHAT and FQNNGV. The CDR3 consists of 14 residues. The CDR3 spells CASSPGTGAEKLFF. The part of the CDR3 DNA that was read is TGTGCCAGCAGTCCCGGGACAGGGGCTGAAAAG. Full variable domain (outside the CDR3, taken from reference TRBV11-2 and TRBJ2-2): EAGVAQSPRYKIIEKRQSVAFWCNPISGHATLYWYQQILGQGPKLLIQFQNNGVVDDSQLPKDRFSAERLKGVDSTLKIQPAKLEDSAVYLCASSPGTGAEKLFFGEGSRLTVL.

Concerning this clone: A read error may produce the germline difference seen at one junction end. Read sequence stops 3 residues before the CDR3 end, and the germline J gene provides the missing end. Other DNA variants within this sample encode the same CDR3. V and J are TRBV18 and TRBJ2-1, with 11 bases aligning to TRBD2. Germline V gives CDR1 KGHSH, CDR2 LQKENI. This CDR3 has 16 residues. The CDR3 bases that were read are TGTGCTAGCTCACCACTAGCGGGAGTAGCCTACAATGAG. Translating it yields CASSPLAGVAYNE. The entire CDR3 protein is CASSPLAGVAYNEQFF.

This clone is labeled medium-sized based on frequency. The read ends 3 residues early relative to the CDR3; the germline J gene fills the gap. The chain is built from TRBV7-2 and TRBJ2-4; 7 bases agree with TRBD1. CDR1 is SGHTA, CDR2 FQGNSA, per germline. This CDR3 comprises 15 residues. The J segment lost 6 bases and the V segment lost 0 bases, leaving 5 bases of the junction unmatched. CDR3: CASSLAQSGGNIQYF. The sequenced part of the CDR3 DNA is TGTGCCAGCAGCTTAGCGCAATCAGGGGGAAACATT.

On this clone itself: The read ends 3 residues early relative to the CDR3; the germline J gene fills the gap. The V and J genes are TRBV2 and TRBJ1-4; possible D gene TRBD1, 5 bases. This CDR3 is 13 amino acids long. Germline V gene data show CDR1 as SNHLY and CDR2 as FYNNEI. The CDR3 sequence: CAITDRFNSPLFF. The covered CDR3 bases are TGTGCCATTACCGACAGATTTAATTCACCA.

About this clone: With the read ending 3 residues before the CDR3 end, the germline J gene is used to fill in that end. This chain joins TRBV14 and TRBJ2-1; 9 nucleotides agree with TRBD2. The CDR3 spans 15 residues. Germline V CDR1 and CDR2: SGHDN, FVKESK. With 4 bases clipped from V and 6 bases from J, the junction kept 7 bases outside the gene matches. Here the CDR3 reads CASSLKGLAPNEQFF. CDR3 DNA (partial): TGTGCCAGCAGCCTAAAGGGACTAGCTCCCAATGAG.

Notes on this clone: The CDR3 is cut off 3 residues early in the read; its end comes from the germline J gene. V and J are TRBV10-3 and TRBJ2-7, with 7 nucleotides matching TRBD2. Germline V lookup: CDR1 ENHRY, CDR2 SYGVKD. Trimming cost V 5 bases and J 5 bases; bases outside gene matches: 6. This CDR3 contains 13 residues. The CDR3 loop is CAISNRLANEQYF. The part of the CDR3 DNA that was read is TGTGCCATCAGTAACCGACTAGCCAACGAG.

Points on this clone: The read ends 3 residues early relative to the CDR3; the germline J gene fills the gap. This rearrangement joins TRBV11-2 to TRBJ2-2; 9 positions match TRBD1. In germline, CDR1 is SGHAT, CDR2 FQNNGV. The CDR3 runs 15 residues. The CDR3 reads CASSLRTGDNSPLFF. Incomplete CDR3 DNA: TGTGCCAGCAGCTTAAGGACAGGGGATAATTCACCG.

Judged by frequency, this clone is medium-sized. The read finishes 3 residues shy of the CDR3 end, and the germline J gene is used to complete it. The chain is built from TRBV18 and TRBJ2-2; D is undetermined. Trimming took off 1 base at V and 0 bases at J, with 9 bases between the two ends. Germline CDR1 and CDR2: KGHSH and LQKENI. This CDR3 contains 16 residues. This CDR3 is CASSPQDHTNTGELFF. The covered CDR3 bases are TGTGCCAGCTCACCACAAGATCACACGAACACCGGGGAG.

With regard to this clone: The read finishes 3 residues shy of the CDR3 end, and the germline J gene is used to complete it. The rearrangement links TRBV19 to TRBJ2-1; 8 nucleotides line up with TRBD1. J was trimmed by 1 base and V by 2 bases; bases with no gene match: 4. CDR3 size: 16 residues. Per the germline V gene, CDR1 is LNHDA and CDR2 is SQIVND (reference sequence). CDR3 bases read: TGTGCCAGTAGTATACAGGGGGCTGGATCCTACAATGAG. Translation gives CASSIQGAGSYNE. The CDR3 reads in full as CASSIQGAGSYNEQFF.

As to this clone: The observed sequence ends 3 residues before the CDR3 terminus, with the missing tail filled in from the germline J gene. The chain is built from TRBV2 and TRBJ2-7, with 8 nucleotides matching TRBD1. Germline trimming cut 7 bases from V and 3 bases from J; bases unmatched to any gene: 5. The CDR3 sequence is 13 residues long. The germline gives CDR1 SNHLY, CDR2 FYNNEI. The sequenced part of the CDR3 DNA is TGTGCCAGCAATCAGGACAGGGACTACGAG. Translation: CASNQDRDYE. The whole CDR3 protein reads CASNQDRDYEQYF.